The 11 T cell receptor beta chains presented below share a single source sample, sequenced in a study of blood T cells in healthy people across ages. The use of a sample-barcoded 5' primer and a J-beta primer mix characterized a second PCR of about 7 to 12 cycles. MiXCR, applied by TCRdb to the 5' RACE reads, yields one record per CDR3 protein. The sample yields around 620,000 distinct CDR3 sequences, 27% seen once. Sequenced material: blood. The receptors here all came from a woman aged 65 to 85 in good health.

The chain couples TRBV27 to TRBJ2-1; 7 nucleotides align to TRBD1. The CDR3 length is 13 residues. V lost 6 bases and J lost 3; bases outside the gene matches: 2. Looked up from germline, CDR1 is MNHEY and CDR2 is SMNVEV (reference sequence). The CDR3: CASSDRVYNEQFF. The CDR3 DNA follows: TGTGCCAGCAGCGACAGGGTCTACAATGAGCAGTTCTTC.

This clonotype was detected a few times. The V call is TRBV20-1, the J call TRBJ1-1; D not certain. The CDR3 is 10 amino acids. CDR1 is DFQATT and CDR2 is SNEGSKA in the germline V gene (reference sequence). CDR3 bases: TGCATGGCGGGAGGGAGAGTCGCTTTCTTT. Translation: CMAGGRVAFF.

In DNA, the CDR3 is TGCGCCAGCAGCCCCGAGGGTCGGGTTAGCACAGATACGCAGTATTTT. This gives the protein CASSPEGRVSTDTQYF. The rearrangement joins TRBV5-1 to TRBJ2-3, with D possibly being TRBD2 (5 bases). This CDR3 has 16 residues. In germline, CDR1 is SGHRS, CDR2 YFSETQ. Trimming left V 4 bases short and J 0 bases short, with 15 bases between. The whole variable domain, remainder taken from reference TRBV5-1 and TRBJ2-3, is KAGVTQTPRYLIKTRGQQVTLSCSPISGHRSVSWYQQTPGQGLQFLFEYFSETQRNKGNFPGRFSGRQFSNSRSEMNVSTLELGDSALYLCASSPEGRVSTDTQYFGPGTRLTVL.

This clonotype occurred a few times. This rearrangement joins TRBV27 to TRBJ1-4; no clear D gene. CDR1 is MNHEY and CDR2 is SMNVEV in the germline V gene (reference sequence). The CDR3 contains 21 residues. V was pared by 6 bases and J by 8 bases, with 37 bases between. The CDR3 sequence: CASRPYGERSPSTRVREKLFF. CDR3 sequence (DNA): TGTGCCAGCAGGCCTTATGGAGAAAGAAGCCCCTCTACAAGGGTACGCGAAAAACTGTTTTTT.

This chain links TRBV5-1 with TRBJ2-7; D may match TRBD1 or TRBD2 (5 bases each). The germline V and J ends were trimmed by 2 bases and 6 bases, with 21 bases remaining between them. This CDR3 has 16 residues. Germline CDR1 reads SGHRS; CDR2 reads YFSETQ. CDR3 bases: TGCGCCAGCAGCTTCCTTGATCTGGGACGGGGTGGCGAGCAGTACTTC. This gives the protein CASSFLDLGRGGEQYF. Combining the CDR3 with reference TRBV5-1 and TRBJ2-7 gives the whole variable domain KAGVTQTPRYLIKTRGQQVTLSCSPISGHRSVSWYQQTPGQGLQFLFEYFSETQRNKGNFPGRFSGRQFSNSRSEMNVSTLELGDSALYLCASSFLDLGRGGEQYFGPGTRLTVT.

The J gene is TRBJ1-1, the V gene TRBV5-4; 8 positions match TRBD1. Germline assignment: CDR1 SGHNT and CDR2 YYREEE (reference sequence). This CDR3 comprises 15 residues. V was pared by 4 bases and J by 1 base, with 6 bases of the junction left unmatched. The CDR3 bases are TGTGCCAGCAGCACATCGGGACAGGCGAACACTGAAGCTTTCTTT. It encodes CASSTSGQANTEAFF.

This clonotype was seen a few times. This chain connects TRBV6-2 or TRBV6-3 to TRBJ1-4; 7 nucleotides align to TRBD1. CDR1 is MNHEY, CDR2 SVGEGT, per germline. The junction had 13 bases not matched to a gene; V was cut back by 6 bases and J by 6 bases. The CDR3 length is 16 residues. The CDR3 protein is CASRTLEDRRDEKLFF. For the CDR3, the DNA is TGTGCCAGCAGAACCCTTGAGGACAGGCGGGATGAAAAACTGTTTTTT.

J is TRBJ1-2 and V is TRBV29-1, with D perhaps matching TRBD1 (5 bases). There are 13 residues in the CDR3. V lost 0 bases, J lost 5 bases, and 10 bases lay in between. Per germline, CDR1 SQVTM and CDR2 ANQGSEA. CDR3 bases: TGCAGCGTTGAAGAGGCGGGGCCATATGGCTACACCTTC. This gives the protein CSVEEAGPYGYTF. Supplemented by reference TRBV29-1 and TRBJ1-2, the full variable domain reads SAVISQKPSRDICQRGTSLTIQCQVDSQVTMMFWYRQQPGQSLTLIATANQGSEATYESGFVIDKFPISRPNLTFSTLTVSNMSPEDSSIYLCSVEEAGPYGYTFGSGTRLTVV.

This chain uses TRBV7-2 with TRBJ2-6; D not certain. The V end lost 1 base, the J end lost 0 bases, and 10 bases lay between the germline ends. The CDR3 is 17 amino acids. CDR1 and CDR2 (germline): SGHTA, FQGNSA. CDR3 sequence: CASSLDGTPSGANVLTF. In DNA form, the CDR3 reads TGTGCCAGCAGCTTAGACGGCACCCCCTCTGGGGCCAACGTCCTGACTTTC.

In the case of this clonotype: The junction does not match germline at one end; this may be a read error. V is TRBV3-1 and J is TRBJ2-5, with 8 positions matching TRBD2. Germline V gene data show CDR1 as LGHDT and CDR2 as YNNKEL (reference sequence). The CDR3 runs to 15 residues. CDR3 sequence (DNA): TGTGCCAGCAGTCAAGGTGGGACTAGGGGAGAGACCCAGTACTTC. Its protein product is CASSQGGTRGETQYF.

J is TRBJ1-3 and V is TRBV11-2; D not certain. CDR3 length: 11 amino acids. Deletions cut 4 bases from V and 7 bases from J, with 5 bases between. Germline values: CDR1 SGHAT, CDR2 FQNNGV. The CDR3 here is CASSSRNTIYF. For the CDR3, the DNA is TGTGCCAGCAGCTCCCGGAACACCATATATTTT.